This T cell receptor beta chain was profiled in a study of blood T cell repertoires in COVID-19. Study context: The cDNA or gDNA used as material had been derived from T cells, B-cell-depleted T cells, or PBMCs.

As handled by the study authors: Estimated nucleated cell counts came from reference gene primer amplification. Assay: immunoSEQ multiplex PCR; the TCRdb copy retains only in-frame clones and omits some. V and J calls and clone size are given by that table; D and trimming were obtained from the DNA. The sample consists of 240,000 or so clones, roughly nine tenths of them appearing once. The receptor was derived from a man aged 55 to 70 who had recovered from COVID-19. What was sequenced was peripheral blood.

The CDR3 DNA reads as TGTGCCAGCTCACAGGCAGGCACCGGGGAGCTGTTTTTT. Its translation: CASSQAGTGELFF. The chain has TRBV18 and TRBJ2-2; D gene uncertain. CDR3 length equals 13 residues. CDR1 is KGHSH, CDR2 LQKENI, per germline. V shed 4 bases and J shed 4 bases, with 7 bases lying between them.